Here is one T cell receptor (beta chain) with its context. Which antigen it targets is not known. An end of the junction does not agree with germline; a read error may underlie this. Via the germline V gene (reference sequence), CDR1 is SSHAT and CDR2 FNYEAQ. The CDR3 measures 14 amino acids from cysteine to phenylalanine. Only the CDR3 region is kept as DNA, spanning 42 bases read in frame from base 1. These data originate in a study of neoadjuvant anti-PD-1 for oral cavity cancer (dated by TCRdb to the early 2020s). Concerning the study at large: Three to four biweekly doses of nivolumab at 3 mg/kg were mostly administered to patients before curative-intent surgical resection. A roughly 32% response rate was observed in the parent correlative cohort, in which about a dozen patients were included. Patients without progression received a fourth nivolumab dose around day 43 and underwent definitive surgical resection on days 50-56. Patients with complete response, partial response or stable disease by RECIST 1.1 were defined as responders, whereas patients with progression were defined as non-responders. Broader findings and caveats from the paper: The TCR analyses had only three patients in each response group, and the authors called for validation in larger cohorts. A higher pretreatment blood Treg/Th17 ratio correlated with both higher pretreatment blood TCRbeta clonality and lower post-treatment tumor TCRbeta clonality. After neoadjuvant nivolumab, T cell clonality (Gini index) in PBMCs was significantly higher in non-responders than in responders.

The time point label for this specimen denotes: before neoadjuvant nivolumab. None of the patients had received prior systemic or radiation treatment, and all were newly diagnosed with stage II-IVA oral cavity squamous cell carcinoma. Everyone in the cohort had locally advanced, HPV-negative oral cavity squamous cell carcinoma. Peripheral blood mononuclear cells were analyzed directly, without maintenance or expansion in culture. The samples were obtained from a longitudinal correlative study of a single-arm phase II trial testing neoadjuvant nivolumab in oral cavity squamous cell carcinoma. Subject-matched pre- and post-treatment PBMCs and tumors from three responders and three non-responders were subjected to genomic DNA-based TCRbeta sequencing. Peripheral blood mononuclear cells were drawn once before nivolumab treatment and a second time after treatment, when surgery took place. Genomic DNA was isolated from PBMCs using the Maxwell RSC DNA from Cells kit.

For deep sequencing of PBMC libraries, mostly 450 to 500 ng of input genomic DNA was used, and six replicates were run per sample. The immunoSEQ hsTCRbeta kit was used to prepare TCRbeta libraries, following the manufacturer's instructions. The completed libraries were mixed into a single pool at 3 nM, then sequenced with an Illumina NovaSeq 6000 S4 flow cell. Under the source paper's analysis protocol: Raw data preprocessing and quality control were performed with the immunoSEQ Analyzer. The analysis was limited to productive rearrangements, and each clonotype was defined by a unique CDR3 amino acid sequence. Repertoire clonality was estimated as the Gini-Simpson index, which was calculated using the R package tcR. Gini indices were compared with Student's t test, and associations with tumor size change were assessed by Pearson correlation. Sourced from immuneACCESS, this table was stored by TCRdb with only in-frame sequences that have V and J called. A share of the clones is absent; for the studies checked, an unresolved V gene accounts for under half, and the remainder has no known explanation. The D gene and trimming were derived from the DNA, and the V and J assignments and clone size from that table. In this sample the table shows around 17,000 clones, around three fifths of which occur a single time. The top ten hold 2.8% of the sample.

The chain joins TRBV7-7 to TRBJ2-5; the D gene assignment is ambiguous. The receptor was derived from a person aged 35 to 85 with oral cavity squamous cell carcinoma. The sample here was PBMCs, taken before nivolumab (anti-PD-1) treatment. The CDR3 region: CASSPTSSKETQYF. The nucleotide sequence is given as TGTGCTAGCAGCCCGACCTCCTCTAAAGAGACCCAGTACTTC.